The 25 T cell receptor beta chains reported below all come from one sample, sequenced in a study of cytomegalovirus exposure and HLA in healthy donors. Both 60 Vbeta primers and 13 Jbeta primers went into the PCR. Sequenced by immunoSEQ multiplex PCR; TCRdb stores in-frame clones only, minus some. The sample lists 210,000 or so clones; roughly 84% were seen once. The sample comprised PBMCs. These receptors were taken from a boy younger than 10 in good health and CMV-seronegative.

This chain connects TRBV2 to TRBJ1-4; 8 positions agree with TRBD1. This CDR3 is built from 16 residues. Germline CDR1 and CDR2: SNHLY and FYNNEI. V shed 2 bases, J shed 4 bases, and the junction held 6 bases outside the gene matches. The CDR3 spells CASSELSGGLNEKLFF. CDR3 DNA sequence: TGTGCCAGCAGTGAATTATCAGGGGGCCTTAATGAAAAACTGTTTTTT.

The genes are TRBV2 and TRBJ1-2; TRBD1 is a possible D gene (5 bases). The CDR3 length is 16 residues. Trimming removed 0 bases at V and 3 bases at J, with 14 bases between. CDR1 is SNHLY, CDR2 FYNNEI, per germline. CDR3 protein: CASSEARRGRDYGYTF. The CDR3, as DNA: TGTGCCAGCAGTGAAGCGAGGAGGGGCAGGGACTATGGCTACACCTTC.

This chain connects TRBV19 to TRBJ2-1, with D unclear. With 10 bases removed from V and 0 bases from J, the gap between germline ends came to 13 bases. CDR3 size: 14 residues. Germline CDR1 LNHDA, CDR2 SQIVND (reference sequence). In DNA, the CDR3 is TGTGCCACGCGCGCGGCCCTCTCCTACAATGAGCAGTTCTTC. Translation: CATRAALSYNEQFF.

This clone has just one count. This chain joins TRBV9 and TRBJ2-1; D is unresolved. CDR3 size: 13 residues. The ends were cut back, 5 bases at V and 5 bases at J, with 11 bases in the middle. Germline V CDR1 and CDR2: SGDLS, YYNGEE. DNA of the CDR3: TGTGCCAGCAGTTCCTTTAGTGACAATGAGCAGTTCTTC. It codes for CASSSFSDNEQFF.

In the case of this clone: Other DNA sequences in the same sample also yield this CDR3. The rearrangement uses TRBV9 and TRBJ1-3; possibly TRBD1 for D (6 bases). This CDR3 comprises 14 residues. V lost 2 bases, J lost 0 bases, and 6 bases lay in between. Per germline, CDR1 SGDLS and CDR2 YYNGEE. In DNA form, the CDR3 reads TGTGCCAGCAGCGTGGACAGCTCTGGAAACACCATATATTTT. It codes for CASSVDSSGNTIYF.

V is TRBV7-9 and J is TRBJ2-7; TRBD1 matches 11 bases. The ends lost 5 bases at V and 2 bases at J; junction bases unmatched: 2. The CDR3 is 14 amino acids. Germline V gene sequence: CDR1 SEHNR, CDR2 FQNEAQ (reference sequence). This chain's CDR3 is CASSLGQGAYEQYF. The CDR3 nucleotides read TGTGCCAGCAGCCTGGGACAGGGGGCCTACGAGCAGTACTTC.

This clone has just one count. The chain carries TRBV28 and TRBJ1-2, with a weak D call TRBD1 (6 bases). From germline, CDR1 is MDHEN and CDR2 SYDVKM. V lost 5 bases, J lost 7 bases, and 14 bases lay in between. CDR3 size: 13 residues. This CDR3 reads CASSLYRDPGYTF. The DNA of the CDR3 is TGTGCCAGCAGTCTTTACAGGGACCCTGGCTACACCTTC.

There are a few counts of this clone. The chain recombines TRBV6-5 with TRBJ1-1; 10 bases align to TRBD1. This CDR3 is built from 15 residues. V lost 6 bases and J lost 9; bases outside the gene matches: 13. Germline V CDR1 and CDR2: MNHEY, SVGAGI. As DNA, the CDR3 is TGTGCCAGCAGGCCCGTACCGGGACAGGGGATCAAAGCTTTCTTT. Residues: CASRPVPGQGIKAFF.

This sequence joins TRBV2 and TRBJ2-5, with unresolved D. Trimming removed 4 bases from V and 0 bases from J, with 6 bases in between. The CDR3 has 13 residues. CDR1 is SNHLY, CDR2 FYNNEI, per germline. CDR3 protein: CASSGEYQETQYF. The CDR3 region has the DNA TGTGCCAGCAGTGGAGAATACCAAGAGACCCAGTACTTC.

The rearrangement links TRBV27 to TRBJ2-1; D remains ambiguous. CDR3 length equals 14 residues. From germline, CDR1 is MNHEY and CDR2 SMNVEV (reference sequence). The V and J ends lost 0 bases and 5 bases respectively, with 8 bases between them. The CDR3 nucleotides read TGTGCCAGCAGTTTATCCACAGCCAACAATGAGCAGTTCTTC. Protein sequence: CASSLSTANNEQFF.

This chain links TRBV2 with TRBJ2-1; tentatively, D is TRBD2 (5 bases). Germline V gene data show CDR1 as SNHLY and CDR2 as FYNNEI. The V end lost 6 bases, the J end lost 8 bases, and 14 bases lay between the germline ends. This CDR3 comprises 13 residues. CDR3 nucleotides: TGTGCCAGCAGGCCTATAGCGTCTTATGAGCAGTTCTTC. This codes for CASRPIASYEQFF.

This sequence joins TRBV2 and TRBJ2-1, with TRBD1 matching over 10 bases. V lost 7 bases, J lost 7 bases, and 16 bases stayed unmatched. Germline V gene lookup returns CDR1 SNHLY and CDR2 FYNNEI. The CDR3 has 17 amino acids. CDR3: CASTGDRGMLLGNEQFF. The CDR3 DNA follows: TGTGCCAGCACCGGGGACAGGGGTATGCTCTTGGGAAATGAGCAGTTCTTC.

The gene calls are TRBV27 and TRBJ1-1, with TRBD1 matching 9 bases. V lost 2 bases and J lost 1; bases outside the gene matches: 8. Germline CDR1 and CDR2: MNHEY and SMNVEV (reference sequence). This CDR3 comprises 17 residues. CDR3 protein: CASSLRYRGLKNTEAFF. Written as DNA, the CDR3 is TGTGCCAGCAGTTTACGTTACAGGGGGCTTAAGAACACTGAAGCTTTCTTT.

This chain uses TRBV4-1 with TRBJ2-1; D is unresolved. Deletions cut 2 bases from V and 4 bases from J, with 15 bases between. CDR3 length: 16 amino acids. Germline values: CDR1 MGHRA, CDR2 YSYEKL. The CDR3 DNA reads TGCGCCAGCAGCCAATTTGAGGCTCCTCAGTACAATGAGCAGTTCTTC. Translating gives CASSQFEAPQYNEQFF.

The CDR3 DNA reads as TGTGCCAGCAGTTCCAGTCATGAGCAGTTCTTC. Its translation: CASSSSHEQFF. The chain carries TRBV27 and TRBJ2-1; D gene uncertain. This CDR3 spans 11 amino acids. From germline, CDR1 is MNHEY and CDR2 SMNVEV (reference sequence). V lost 4 bases, J lost 8 bases, and 6 bases lay in between.

The V gene is TRBV6-1, the J gene TRBJ2-7; TRBD1 matches 7 bases. Unmatched junction bases numbered 11, after V lost 6 bases and J lost 3 bases. CDR3 size: 15 residues. Per the germline V gene, CDR1 is MNHNS and CDR2 is SASEGT. CDR3 sequence: CASSAGTDTFYEQYF. CDR3 DNA: TGTGCCAGCAGCGCCGGGACAGACACTTTCTACGAGCAGTACTTC.

The rearrangement uses TRBV6-1 and TRBJ2-7; D is perhaps TRBD2 (6 bases). Germline lookup yields CDR1 MNHNS and CDR2 SASEGT. Trimming took 4 bases from V and 4 from J, leaving 23 bases between them. There are 17 residues in the CDR3. The CDR3 DNA is TGTGCCAGCAGTGTACGACCGCCGGGAGCCTCAAAGTACGAGCAGTACTTC. It encodes CASSVRPPGASKYEQYF.

The chain links TRBV7-2 to TRBJ2-5; D gene ambiguous. The germline V gene has CDR1 SGHTA and CDR2 FQGNSA. The CDR3 totals 15 residues. V was pared by 5 bases and J by 2 bases, with 15 bases between. This CDR3 is CASSPQAGSQETQYF. CDR3 bases: TGTGCCAGCAGCCCCCAGGCCGGCAGTCAAGAGACCCAGTACTTC.

This clone was seen a few times. J is TRBJ2-3 and V is TRBV25-1; D might be TRBD2 (6 bases). This CDR3 region has 15 residues. From germline, CDR1 is MGHDK and CDR2 SYGVNS. V was shortened by 6 bases and J by 2 bases, with 15 bases between the two germline ends. CDR3 bases: TGTGCCAGCAGCGCCGGACTAAGGGCCACAGATACGCAGTATTTT. Protein sequence: CASSAGLRATDTQYF.

CDR3 nucleotide sequence: TGTGCCAGCAGCCAGCGACAGGCCCCCAATGAGCAGTTCTTC. It yields the protein CASSQRQAPNEQFF. The rearrangement joins TRBV14 to TRBJ2-1, with a possible D match to TRBD1 (6 bases). CDR3 length: 14 residues. Germline V gene lookup returns CDR1 SGHDN and CDR2 FVKESK. V dropped 3 bases and J dropped 6 bases, with 12 bases sitting between them.

This rearrangement joins TRBV9 to TRBJ1-6, with D perhaps matching TRBD1 (5 bases). This CDR3 region has 17 residues. Germline CDR1 reads SGDLS; CDR2 reads YYNGEE. V lost 3 bases and J 7 bases, leaving 20 bases between the germline ends. The CDR3 DNA is TGTGCCAGCAGCGCAGCAGGCAGGGTTATGGGGAATTCACCCCTCCACTTT. Translated, it gives CASSAAGRVMGNSPLHF.

J is TRBJ2-5 and V is TRBV11-2, with a possible D match to TRBD2 (6 bases). This CDR3 comprises 13 residues. V lost 0 bases and J 5 bases, leaving 7 bases between the germline ends. The germline V gene encodes CDR1 SGHAT and CDR2 FQNNGV. The CDR3, as DNA: TGTGCCAGCAGCTTAGATCGGGGGGAGACCCAGTACTTC. Its protein product is CASSLDRGETQYF.

V usage is TRBV9 and J usage is TRBJ1-1, with 8 bases fitting TRBD1. The CDR3 loop spans 14 amino acids. V shed 0 bases, J shed 5 bases, and the junction held 3 bases outside the gene matches. CDR1 and CDR2 from the germline V gene are SGDLS and YYNGEE. DNA of the CDR3: TGTGCCAGCAGCGTAGGGGACAGGTATACTGAAGCTTTCTTT. Translating gives CASSVGDRYTEAFF.

The chain employs TRBV6-1 and TRBJ1-5; 11 bases agree with TRBD1. This CDR3 region has 16 residues. The germline V gene has CDR1 MNHNS and CDR2 SASEGT. J gave up 5 bases and V 1 base, and 4 bases lay outside the gene matches. In DNA form, the CDR3 reads TGTGCCAGCAGTGAAGAAGGGACAGGGGGGTATCAGCCCCAGCATTTT. This translates into CASSEEGTGGYQPQHF.

The genes are TRBV7-9 and TRBJ2-5; 9 bases are shared with TRBD1. The CDR3 totals 15 residues. Looked up from germline, CDR1 is SEHNR and CDR2 is FQNEAQ (reference sequence). V trimming: 2 bases; J trimming: 5 bases; junction bases outside the gene matches: 6. Here the CDR3 reads CASSLITGGFETQYF. In DNA, the CDR3 is TGTGCCAGCAGCTTAATCACAGGGGGCTTCGAGACCCAGTACTTC.